The 17 T cell receptor beta chains listed next were all sequenced from one sample in a study of T cell repertoires in cytomegalovirus infection. From the reads, TCRdb called clonotypes with MiXCR, one entry per CDR3 protein. Counted here are 310,000 or so distinct CDR3 sequences, approximately 25% occurring once; the ten biggest clones make up 13%. Antigens of these TCRs are unknown. Sequenced material: cultured PBMCs, taken from culture after CMV antigen stimulation. The receptors come from a human donor in good health (CMV status not recorded). Some clones in this sample may be carry-over from other donors' samples.

The rearrangement uses TRBV20-1 and TRBJ2-3; 7 nucleotides agree with TRBD2. The CDR3 totals 13 residues. From germline, CDR1 is DFQATT and CDR2 SNEGSKA (reference sequence). With V trimmed by 6 bases and J by 0 bases, 3 bases remained unmatched. The CDR3, as DNA: TGCAGTGCCCAGCGGGGTAGCACAGATACGCAGTATTTT. Residues: CSAQRGSTDTQYF.

This chain links TRBV10-3 with TRBJ2-1; D unresolved. Trimming removed 4 bases at V and 1 base at J, with 11 bases between. The CDR3 contains 15 residues. CDR1 and CDR2 from the germline V gene are ENHRY and SYGVKD. CDR3 loop: CAISGALRSYNEQFF. CDR3 DNA sequence: TGTGCCATCAGTGGGGCACTTCGTTCCTACAATGAGCAGTTCTTC.

The rearrangement links TRBV5-1 to TRBJ2-2; TRBD2 agrees at 9 bases. V was pared by 0 bases and J by 5 bases, with 5 bases of the junction left unmatched. The CDR3 runs 16 residues. CDR1 SGHRS and CDR2 YFSETQ come from the germline V gene. The CDR3 is CASSLVAGARTGELFF. As DNA, the CDR3 is TGCGCCAGCAGCTTGGTAGCGGGAGCTAGAACCGGGGAGCTGTTTTTT.

V and J are TRBV25-1 and TRBJ1-1, with TRBD1 matching over 7 bases. CDR1 is MGHDK, CDR2 SYGVNS, per germline. Trimming at V came to 6 bases and at J to 6 bases, leaving 13 bases not matched to a gene. The CDR3 consists of 15 residues. CDR3 nucleotides: TGTGCCAGCAGAAGAGGGGGCGGGACGGACTCTGAAGCTTTCTTT. This gives the protein CASRRGGGTDSEAFF.

This clonotype was picked up many times. J is TRBJ2-1 and V is TRBV11-3; no clear D gene. The CDR3 covers 16 residues. Looked up from germline, CDR1 is SGHNT and CDR2 is YENEEA. V was shortened by 2 bases and J by 0 bases, with 11 bases between the two germline ends. CDR3 region: CASSLFPKDSYNEQFF. As DNA, the CDR3 is TGTGCCAGCAGCTTATTTCCTAAAGACTCCTACAATGAGCAGTTCTTC. The full variable domain, with the rest looked up from reference TRBV11-3 and TRBJ2-1, is EAGVVQSPRYKIIEKKQPVAFWCNPISGHNTLYWYLQNLGQGPELLIRYENEEAVDDSQLPKDRFSAERLKGVDSTLKIQPAELGDSAVYLCASSLFPKDSYNEQFFGPGTRLTVL.

The table lists this clonotype with a few counts. V and J are TRBV27 and TRBJ1-6; D call uncertain. Germline V lookup: CDR1 MNHEY, CDR2 SMNVEV (reference sequence). V was trimmed by 7 bases and J by 8 bases, leaving 15 bases between them. The CDR3 contains 14 residues. CDR3 DNA sequence: TGTGCCAGCACCTTCGATTACGGGGATTCACCCCTCCACTTT. Protein sequence: CASTFDYGDSPLHF.

As DNA, the CDR3 is TGTGCCAGCAGTAGGACAGGACCCTTCCAGCCCCAGCATTTT. As protein: CASSRTGPFQPQHF. The chain carries TRBV12-3 or TRBV12-4 and TRBJ1-5; 7 bases agree with TRBD1. Losses at the gene ends were 5 bases for V and 7 bases for J; bases not matched to a gene: 8. This CDR3 region has 14 residues.

The V call is TRBV29-1, the J call TRBJ2-5; 7 nucleotides align to TRBD2. With 2 bases clipped from V and 4 bases from J, the junction kept 16 bases outside the gene matches. Germline CDR1 reads SQVTM; CDR2 reads ANQGSEA. The CDR3 extends over 17 amino acids. The CDR3 here is CSVEKVVAGWFGETQYF. Here the CDR3 DNA reads TGCAGCGTTGAAAAAGTGGTAGCGGGTTGGTTTGGAGAGACCCAGTACTTC.

This clonotype was detected many times. Here the CDR3 DNA reads TGTGCCAGCAGCTTACGAGGAGGGGCTGACTACAATGAGCAGTTCTTC. It translates to CASSLRGGADYNEQFF. This chain connects TRBV7-8 to TRBJ2-1, with D perhaps TRBD2 (6 bases). CDR3 size: 16 residues. Per germline, CDR1 SGHVS and CDR2 FQNEAQ. With 2 bases removed from V and 3 bases from J, the gap between germline ends came to 14 bases.

J is TRBJ2-5 and V is TRBV7-2; TRBD2 agrees at 12 bases. Germline CDR1 SGHTA, CDR2 FQGNSA. This CDR3 is built from 16 residues. Trimming removed 3 bases from V and 10 bases from J; junction bases left unmatched: 12. The CDR3 sequence is CASSFLAGGRGGYQYF. DNA of the CDR3: TGTGCCAGCAGCTTCCTAGCGGGAGGGCGGGGTGGGTACCAGTACTTC.

This clonotype was picked up a small number of times. The rearrangement uses TRBV24-1 and TRBJ1-5; 10 nucleotides agree with TRBD1. Trimming took 2 bases from V and 1 from J; bases not matched to a gene: 1. This CDR3 contains 16 residues. The germline V gene encodes CDR1 KGHDR and CDR2 SFDVKD. CDR3 DNA sequence: TGTGCCACCAGTGATTGGGACAGGGGAAGCAATCAGCCCCAGCATTTT. Translation gives CATSDWDRGSNQPQHF.

This clonotype appeared a single time. The chain joins TRBV9 to TRBJ2-3, with a tentative D call TRBD2 (6 bases). There are 14 residues in the CDR3. From germline, CDR1 is SGDLS and CDR2 YYNGEE. V was pared by 1 base and J by 4 bases, with 10 bases between. The CDR3 spells CASSVRRASDTQYF. DNA of the CDR3: TGTGCCAGCAGCGTACGGAGGGCTTCAGATACGCAGTATTTT.

This clonotype appeared many times. This sequence joins TRBV27 and TRBJ1-1; no clear D gene. The CDR3 sequence is 13 residues long. V was shortened by 6 bases and J by 3 bases, with 11 bases between the two germline ends. The germline V gene has CDR1 MNHEY and CDR2 SMNVEV (reference sequence). In DNA, the CDR3 is TGTGCCAGCAGACTACGAGTGGACACTGAAGCTTTCTTT. This gives the protein CASRLRVDTEAFF.

This clonotype was observed a few times. The rearrangement joins TRBV10-3 to TRBJ1-3, with D perhaps TRBD1 (6 bases). The CDR3 is made up of 18 amino acids. V was pared by 2 bases and J by 0 bases, with 17 bases between. The germline V gene has CDR1 ENHRY and CDR2 SYGVKD. The CDR3 protein is CAISEAPRVGGSGNTIYF. CDR3 bases: TGTGCCATCAGTGAGGCCCCCAGGGTAGGGGGCTCTGGAAACACCATATATTTT.

As regards this clonotype: Germline is not matched at one junction end, which may reflect a read error. The chain combines TRBV10-3 with TRBJ2-2; 12 positions agree with TRBD2. Per germline, CDR1 ENHRY and CDR2 SYGVKD. The CDR3 is 15 residues long. The CDR3 protein is CAISGLAGYTRELFF. The CDR3 DNA follows: TGTGCCATCAGCGGACTAGCGGGATACACCAGGGAGCTGTTTTTT.

This clonotype was recorded only once. This sequence joins TRBV28 and TRBJ2-3; 7 bases line up with TRBD2. Per germline, CDR1 MDHEN and CDR2 SYDVKM. Trimming removed 6 bases from V and 2 bases from J; junction bases left unmatched: 2. This CDR3 comprises 13 residues. CDR3 nucleotides: TGTGCCAGCAGGACTAGCATCACAGATACGCAGTATTTT. Translation: CASRTSITDTQYF.

This clonotype was picked up a small number of times. The chain joins TRBV27 to TRBJ1-1; maybe TRBD1 (6 bases). Looked up from germline, CDR1 is MNHEY and CDR2 is SMNVEV (reference sequence). V lost 8 bases and J lost 0, with 10 bases in between. This CDR3 spans 13 amino acids. CDR3 nucleotides: TGTGCCAGCGCCCAGGGGTTGAACACTGAAGCTTTCTTT. Encoded protein: CASAQGLNTEAFF.